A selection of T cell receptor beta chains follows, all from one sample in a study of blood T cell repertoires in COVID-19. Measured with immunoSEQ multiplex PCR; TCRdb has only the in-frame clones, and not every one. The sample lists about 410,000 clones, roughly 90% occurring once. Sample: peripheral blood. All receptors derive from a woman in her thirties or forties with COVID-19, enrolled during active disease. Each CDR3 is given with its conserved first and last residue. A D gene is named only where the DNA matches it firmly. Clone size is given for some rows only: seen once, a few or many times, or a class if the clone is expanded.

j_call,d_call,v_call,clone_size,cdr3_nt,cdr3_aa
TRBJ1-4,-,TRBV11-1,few,TGTGCCAGCCGCCGAAGGGGCCTGGGTAATGAAAAACTGTTTTTT,CASRRRGLGNEKLFF
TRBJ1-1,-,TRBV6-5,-,TGTGCCAGCAGCAACGAGGTCCTGGCAGCTGAAGCTTTCTTT,CASSNEVLAAEAFF
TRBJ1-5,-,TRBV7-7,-,TGTGCTAGCAGCTTAGCTGATGCCGAAAAACGGCGGGGAGGTGACTTCCAGGAGCCCCAGCATTTT,CASSLADAEKRRGGDFQEPQHF
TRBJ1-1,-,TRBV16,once,TGTGCCAGCAGCCAACAATTCCAGAACACTGAAGCTTTCTTT,CASSQQFQNTEAFF
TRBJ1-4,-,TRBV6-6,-,TGTGCCAGCAGTTACTTTGAGACTAATGAAAAACTGTTTTTT,CASSYFETNEKLFF
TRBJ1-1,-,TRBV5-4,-,TGTGCCAGCAGCTTGTACGGGACAATGAACACTGAAGCTTTCTTT,CASSLYGTMNTEAFF
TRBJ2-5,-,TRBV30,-,TGTGCCTGGAGTCGGGAGACCCAGTACTTC,CAWSRETQYF
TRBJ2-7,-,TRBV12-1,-,TGTGCCAGCAGCTCCCGGGACATTCGGGAGCAGTACTTC,CASSSRDIREQYF
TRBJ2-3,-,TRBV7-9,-,TGTGCCAGCAGCATCCGAGCGAGCACAGATACGCAGTATTTT,CASSIRASTDTQYF
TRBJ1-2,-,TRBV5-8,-,TGTGCCAGCAGCTTGGGCGGGGCGGGCTATGGCTACACCTTC,CASSLGGAGYGYTF
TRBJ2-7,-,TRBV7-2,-,TGTGCCAGCAGCTTAGGGGTGAGGTACGAGCAGTACTTC,CASSLGVRYEQYF
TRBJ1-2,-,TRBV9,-,TGTGCCAGCAGCAACCAGGGTGGCTACACCTTC,CASSNQGGYTF
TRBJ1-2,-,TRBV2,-,TGTGCCAGCACTCCGACGGGGAATCCTGGCTACACCTTC,CASTPTGNPGYTF
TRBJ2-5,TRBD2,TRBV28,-,TGTGCCAGCAGTCCACGTGGGCTAGCGGCTGGTTCCCAGACCCAGTACTTC,CASSPRGLAAGSQTQYF
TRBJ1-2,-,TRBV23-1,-,TGCGCTGAGTCGGCGGGGGGCGGCTATGGCTACACCTTC,CAESAGGGYGYTF
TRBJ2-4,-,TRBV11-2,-,TGTGCCAGCAGCTCCAGACTAGCCAAAAACATTCAGTACTTC,CASSSRLAKNIQYF
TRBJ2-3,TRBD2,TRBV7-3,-,TGTGCCAGCAGCCTGGGACTAGCGGGGGTGACAGATACGCAGTATTTT,CASSLGLAGVTDTQYF
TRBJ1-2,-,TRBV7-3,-,TGTGCCAGCAGCGAAGGTGGTTCAGGCTATGGCTACACCTTC,CASSEGGSGYGYTF
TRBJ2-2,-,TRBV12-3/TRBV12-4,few,TGTGCCAGCAAAAACAAGAACACCGGGGAGCTGTTTTTT,CASKNKNTGELFF
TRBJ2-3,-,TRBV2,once,TGTGCCAGCAGTCTCCGGACAGAGCCCACAGATACGCAGTATTTT,CASSLRTEPTDTQYF
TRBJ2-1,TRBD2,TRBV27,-,TGTGCCAGCAGTCCACTAGCGGGAGTCAAAAATGAGCAGTTCTTC,CASSPLAGVKNEQFF
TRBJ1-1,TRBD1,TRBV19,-,TGTGCCAGTAGTATAGCACCGACAGGGGCAGTCACTGAAGCTTTCTTT,CASSIAPTGAVTEAFF
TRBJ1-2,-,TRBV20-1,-,TGCAGTGCTAGTTTGGCAGAAGCTAACTATGGCTACACCTTC,CSASLAEANYGYTF
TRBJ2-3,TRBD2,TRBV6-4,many,TGTGCCAGCAGCGTCGGGGGGAGCACAGATACGCAGTATTTT,CASSVGGSTDTQYF
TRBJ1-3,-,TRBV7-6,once,TGTGCCAGCAGCTCCATTACCCTAACTTCTGGAAACACCATATATTTT,CASSSITLTSGNTIYF
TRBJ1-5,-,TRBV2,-,TGTGCCAGCAGTGTTATAGGGGGAAGCAATCAGCCCCAGCATTTT,CASSVIGGSNQPQHF
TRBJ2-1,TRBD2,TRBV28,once,TGTGCCAGCACGGTAGCGGGAGGGTTCTACAATGAGCAGTTCTTC,CASTVAGGFYNEQFF
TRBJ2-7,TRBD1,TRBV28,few,TGTGCCAGCAGCAGAGAGGGACAGGGGCGTGAGCAGTACTTC,CASSREGQGREQYF
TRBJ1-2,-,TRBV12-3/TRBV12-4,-,TGTGCCAGCAGTTTGACAGGCCCCGGCTACACCTTC,CASSLTGPGYTF
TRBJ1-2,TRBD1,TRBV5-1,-,TGCGCCAGCAGCTTGGAGGACAGGGGCTCGGGTGGCTACACCTTC,CASSLEDRGSGGYTF
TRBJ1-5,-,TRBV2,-,TGTGCCAGCAGTGATAAACAGGCGTATAGCAATCAGCCCCAGCATTTT,CASSDKQAYSNQPQHF
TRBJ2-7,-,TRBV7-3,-,TGTGCCAGCAGCTTACAACCAGCGGCCGCAGGAGGGGAGCAGTACTTC,CASSLQPAAAGGEQYF
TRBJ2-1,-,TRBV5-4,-,TGTGCCAGCAGATCCTCCTACGACACCCACAATGAGCAGTTCTTC,CASRSSYDTHNEQFF
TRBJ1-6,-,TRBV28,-,TGTGCCAGCAGTTTAGAAACAGTTTTACAACTTTCACCCCTCCACTTT,CASSLETVLQLSPLHF
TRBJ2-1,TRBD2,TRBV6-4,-,TGTGCCAGCAGTGACCTAGCGGGAGACTCGAGCTCCTACAATGAGCAGTTCTTC,CASSDLAGDSSSYNEQFF
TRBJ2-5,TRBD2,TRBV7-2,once,TGTGCCAGCAGCTTAATAGCGGGAGGGTCTGGGGCGACCCAGTACTTC,CASSLIAGGSGATQYF
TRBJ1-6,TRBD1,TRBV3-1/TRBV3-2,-,TGTGCCAGCAGCCAAGGGACCTGGGACAGGGGAATCTCCTATAATTCACCCCTCCACTTT,CASSQGTWDRGISYNSPLHF
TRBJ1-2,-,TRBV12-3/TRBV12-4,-,TGTGCCAGCAGCTTGGGAGGGAGCTATGGCTACACCTTC,CASSLGGSYGYTF
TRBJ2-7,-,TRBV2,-,TGTGCCAGCAGTGTGGACAGTGGATCCTACGAGCAGTACTTC,CASSVDSGSYEQYF
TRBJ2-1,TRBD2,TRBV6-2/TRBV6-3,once,TGTGCCAGCAGCCCTTCCCTAGCGGGAGGCTTTAATGAGCAGTTCTTC,CASSPSLAGGFNEQFF
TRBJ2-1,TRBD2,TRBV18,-,TGTGCCAGCTCACCCGACGGGGGGGGTAGCTCCTACAATGAGCAGTTCTTC,CASSPDGGGSSYNEQFF
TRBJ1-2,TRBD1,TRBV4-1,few,TGCGCCAGCAGCCAAGCCCGACAGGGAACCTATGGCTACACCTTC,CASSQARQGTYGYTF
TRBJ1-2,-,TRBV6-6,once,TGTGCCGCCCAGGGAGGCCTTTCTGGCTACACCTTC,CAAQGGLSGYTF
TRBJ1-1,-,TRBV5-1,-,TGCGCCAGCAGCTTGGCACAGGGCCCCAGATATCAGAACACTGAAGCTTTCTTT,CASSLAQGPRYQNTEAFF
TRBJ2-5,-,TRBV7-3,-,TGTGCCAGCAGCCAACGGGGGAAAGAGACCCAGTACTTC,CASSQRGKETQYF
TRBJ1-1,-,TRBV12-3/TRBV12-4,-,TGTGCCAGCAGTTTAGGCCGGGAAGCTTTCTTT,CASSLGREAFF
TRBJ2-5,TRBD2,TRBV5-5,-,TGTGCCAGCAGCCCAGGGACTAGGCGAGAGACCCAGTACTTC,CASSPGTRRETQYF